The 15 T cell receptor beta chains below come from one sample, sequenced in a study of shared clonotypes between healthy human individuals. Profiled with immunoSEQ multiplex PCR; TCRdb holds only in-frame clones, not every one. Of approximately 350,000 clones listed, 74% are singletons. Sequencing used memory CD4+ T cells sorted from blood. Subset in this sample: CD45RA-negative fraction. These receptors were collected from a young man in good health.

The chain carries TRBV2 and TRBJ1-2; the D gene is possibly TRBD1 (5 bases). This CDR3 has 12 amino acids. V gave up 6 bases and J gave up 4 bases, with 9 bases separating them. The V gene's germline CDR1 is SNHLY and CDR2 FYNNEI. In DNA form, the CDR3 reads TGTGCCAGCAGGGGGGACGTCTATGGCTACACCTTC. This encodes CASRGDVYGYTF.

CDR3 in amino acids: CASSYGEAGNTIYF. The CDR3 nucleotides are TGTGCCAGCAGTTATGGAGAAGCCGGAAACACCATATATTTT. The V gene is TRBV6-6, the J gene TRBJ1-3; D remains ambiguous. The CDR3 runs to 14 residues. CDR1 is MNHNY, CDR2 SVGAGI, per germline (reference sequence). The V end lost 3 bases, the J end lost 4 bases, and 10 bases lay between the germline ends.

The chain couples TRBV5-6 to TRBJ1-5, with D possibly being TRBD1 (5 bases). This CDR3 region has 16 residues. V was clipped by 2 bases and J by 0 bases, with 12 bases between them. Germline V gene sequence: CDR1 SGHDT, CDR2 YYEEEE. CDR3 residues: CASSFGPGRSNQPQHF. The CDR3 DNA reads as TGTGCCAGCAGCTTCGGTCCGGGGCGTAGCAATCAGCCCCAGCATTTT.

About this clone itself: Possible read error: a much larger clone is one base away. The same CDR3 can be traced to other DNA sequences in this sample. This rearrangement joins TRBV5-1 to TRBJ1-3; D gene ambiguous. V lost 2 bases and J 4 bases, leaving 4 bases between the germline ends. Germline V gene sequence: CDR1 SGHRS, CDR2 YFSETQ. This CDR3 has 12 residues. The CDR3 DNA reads TGCGCCAGCAGCTTAGAAGGAAACACCATATATTTT. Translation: CASSLEGNTIYF.

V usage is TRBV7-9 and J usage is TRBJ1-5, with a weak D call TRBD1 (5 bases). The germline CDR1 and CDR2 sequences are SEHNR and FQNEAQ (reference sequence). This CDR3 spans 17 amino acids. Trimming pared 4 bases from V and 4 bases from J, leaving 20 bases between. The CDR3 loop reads CASSSNNIGDLNQPQHF. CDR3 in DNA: TGTGCCAGCAGCTCCAACAATATCGGGGACCTAAATCAGCCCCAGCATTTT.

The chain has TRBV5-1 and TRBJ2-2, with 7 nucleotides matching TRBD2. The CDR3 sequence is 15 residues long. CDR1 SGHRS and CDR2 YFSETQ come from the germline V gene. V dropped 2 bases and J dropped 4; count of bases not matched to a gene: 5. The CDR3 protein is CASSFGGSATGELFF. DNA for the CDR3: TGCGCCAGCAGCTTTGGCGGGAGCGCCACCGGGGAGCTGTTTTTT.

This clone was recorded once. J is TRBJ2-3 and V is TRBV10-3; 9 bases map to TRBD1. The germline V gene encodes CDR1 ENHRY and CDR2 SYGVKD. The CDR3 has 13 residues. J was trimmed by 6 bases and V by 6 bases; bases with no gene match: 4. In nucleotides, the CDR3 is TGTGCCATCAGAGGGGACAGGGAGGATACGCAGTATTTT. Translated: CAIRGDREDTQYF.

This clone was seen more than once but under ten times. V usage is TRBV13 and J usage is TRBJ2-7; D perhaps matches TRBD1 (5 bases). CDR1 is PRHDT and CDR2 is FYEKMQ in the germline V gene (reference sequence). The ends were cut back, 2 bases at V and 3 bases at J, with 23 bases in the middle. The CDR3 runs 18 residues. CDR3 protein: CASSLSPAGPSSHYEQYF. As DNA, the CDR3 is TGTGCCAGCAGCTTATCCCCGGCAGGGCCCTCTTCCCACTACGAGCAGTACTTC.

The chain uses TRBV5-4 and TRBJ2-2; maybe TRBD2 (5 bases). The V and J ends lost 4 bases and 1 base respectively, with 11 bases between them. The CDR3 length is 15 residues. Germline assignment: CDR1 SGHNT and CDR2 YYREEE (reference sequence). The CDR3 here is CASSTPTRNTGELFF. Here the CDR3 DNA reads TGTGCCAGCAGCACCCCAACTAGGAACACCGGGGAGCTGTTTTTT.

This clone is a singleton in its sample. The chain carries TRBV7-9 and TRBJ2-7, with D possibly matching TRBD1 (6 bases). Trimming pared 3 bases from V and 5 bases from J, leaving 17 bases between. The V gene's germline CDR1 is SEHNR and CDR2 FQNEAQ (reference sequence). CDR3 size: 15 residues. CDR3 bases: TGTGCCAGCAGCTTTAATACAGGGTATAGGAACGAGCAGTACTTC. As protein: CASSFNTGYRNEQYF.

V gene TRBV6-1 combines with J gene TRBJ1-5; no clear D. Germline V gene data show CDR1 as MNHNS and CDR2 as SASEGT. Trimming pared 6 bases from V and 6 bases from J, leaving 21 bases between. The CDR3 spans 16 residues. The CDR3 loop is CASSEPTRTFFQPQHF. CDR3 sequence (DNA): TGTGCCAGCAGCGAACCTACCCGGACCTTTTTTCAGCCCCAGCATTTT.

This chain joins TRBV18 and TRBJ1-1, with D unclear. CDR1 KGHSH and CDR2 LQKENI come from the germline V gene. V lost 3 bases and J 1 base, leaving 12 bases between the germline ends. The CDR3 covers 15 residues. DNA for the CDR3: TGTGCCAGCTCACCCCCCAGCGAGAGGAACACTGAAGCTTTCTTT. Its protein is CASSPPSERNTEAFF.

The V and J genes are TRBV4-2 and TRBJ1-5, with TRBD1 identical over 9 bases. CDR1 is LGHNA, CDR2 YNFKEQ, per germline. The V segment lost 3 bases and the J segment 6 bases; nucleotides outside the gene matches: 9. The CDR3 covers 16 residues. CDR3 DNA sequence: TGTGCCAGCAGCCACAGGACAGGGGATGCTGGTCAGCCCCAGCATTTT. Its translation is CASSHRTGDAGQPQHF.

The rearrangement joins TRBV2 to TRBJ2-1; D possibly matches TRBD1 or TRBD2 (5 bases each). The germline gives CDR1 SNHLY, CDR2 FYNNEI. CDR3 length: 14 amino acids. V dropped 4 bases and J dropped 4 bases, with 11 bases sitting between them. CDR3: CASSARGGYNEQFF. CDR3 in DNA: TGTGCCAGCAGTGCTAGGGGCGGGTACAATGAGCAGTTCTTC. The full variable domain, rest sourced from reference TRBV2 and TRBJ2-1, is EPEVTQTPSHQVTQMGQEVILRCVPISNHLYFYWYRQILGQKVEFLVSFYNNEISEKSEIFDDQFSVERPDGSNFTLKIRSTKLEDSAMYFCASSARGGYNEQFFGPGTRLTVL.

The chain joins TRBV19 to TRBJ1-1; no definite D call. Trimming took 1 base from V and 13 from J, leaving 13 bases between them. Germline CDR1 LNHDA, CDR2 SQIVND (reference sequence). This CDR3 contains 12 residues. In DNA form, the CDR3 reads TGTGCCAGTAGTATAGTACCCGGGCCAGTTTTCTTT. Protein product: CASSIVPGPVFF.